The 27 T cell receptor beta chains given below trace back to one sample, sequenced in a study of blood T cell repertoires in COVID-19. Here immunoSEQ multiplex PCR was the method, and the copy in TCRdb shows in-frame clones only, minus some. The table has hundreds of thousands of clones, around nine tenths seen once; the top ten hold approximately 1.5%. The sample was PBMCs or T cells enriched from blood (not recorded which). The receptors here all came from a woman younger than 30 who had been exposed to COVID-19.

The rearrangement uses TRBV6-4 and TRBJ2-7; 9 bases align to TRBD1. Germline V gene sequence: CDR1 MRHNA, CDR2 SNTAGT. This CDR3 contains 14 residues. V gave up 6 bases and J gave up 3 bases; unmatched junction bases: 6. For the CDR3, the DNA is TGTGCCAGCAGGAACCTGGGACAGGGCTACGAGCAGTACTTC. Amino acid sequence: CASRNLGQGYEQYF.

The chain recombines TRBV7-6 with TRBJ1-6, with a possible D match to TRBD1 (5 bases). Germline CDR1 is SGHVS and CDR2 is FNYEAQ. There are 15 residues in the CDR3. Trimming pared 5 bases from V and 5 bases from J, leaving 13 bases between. The CDR3 sequence: CASSPSQVNNSPLHF. The CDR3 DNA follows: TGTGCCAGCAGCCCCTCACAGGTTAATAATTCACCCCTCCACTTT. Full variable domain (missing parts from reference TRBV7-6 and TRBJ1-6): GAGVSQSPRYKVTKRGQDVALRCDPISGHVSLYWYRQALGQGPEFLTYFNYEAQQDKSGLPNDRFSAERPEGSISTLTIQRTEQRDSAMYRCASSPSQVNNSPLHFGNGTRLTVT.

The V and J genes are TRBV15 and TRBJ2-2; the D is unclear. Germline V gene data show CDR1 as LNHNV and CDR2 as YYDKDF (reference sequence). Trimming pared 5 bases from V and 8 bases from J, leaving 9 bases between. This CDR3 comprises 12 residues. For the CDR3, the DNA is TGTGCCACCAGCCCCCTCGTGGGGGAGCTGTTTTTT. Its protein is CATSPLVGELFF.

The chain joins TRBV29-1 to TRBJ2-2; tentative D call: TRBD2 (6 bases). The CDR3 has 14 amino acids. The germline gives CDR1 SQVTM, CDR2 ANQGSEA. V was trimmed by 4 bases and J by 1 base, leaving 10 bases between them. This CDR3 is CSVVSGVNTGELFF. The CDR3 nucleotides read TGCAGCGTTGTATCGGGGGTGAACACCGGGGAGCTGTTTTTT.

In this sample, this clone turned up a few times. This rearrangement joins TRBV7-8 to TRBJ1-3; TRBD1 aligns across 9 bases. Trimming took 3 bases from V and 1 from J; bases not matched to a gene: 4. The CDR3 contains 16 residues. CDR1 and CDR2 (germline): SGHVS, FQNEAQ. The CDR3 loop reads CASSLTGGYSGNTIYF. CDR3 coding DNA: TGTGCCAGCAGCTTGACAGGGGGGTATTCTGGAAACACCATATATTTT. The full variable domain, its missing parts supplied by reference TRBV7-8 and TRBJ1-3, is GAGVSQSPRYKVAKRGQDVALRCDPISGHVSLFWYQQALGQGPEFLTYFQNEAQLDKSGLPSDRFFAERPEGSVSTLKIQRTQQEDSAVYLCASSLTGGYSGNTIYFGEGSWLTVV.

The CDR3 DNA follows: TGTGCCAGCAGCTTTAGTAGACCGGACAGGGTCGGCAATGAGCAGTTCTTC. Its translation is CASSFSRPDRVGNEQFF. The chain employs TRBV7-8 and TRBJ2-1, with 8 positions matching TRBD1. Germline V gene lookup returns CDR1 SGHVS and CDR2 FQNEAQ. V trimming: 3 bases; J trimming: 6 bases; junction bases outside the gene matches: 13. CDR3 length: 17 residues.

This clone has just one count. This chain links TRBV27 with TRBJ2-3, with 8 bases lining up with TRBD1. CDR1 is MNHEY, CDR2 SMNVEV, per germline (reference sequence). This CDR3 has 15 residues. J was trimmed by 1 base and V by 6 bases; bases with no gene match: 6. DNA for the CDR3: TGTGCCAGCAGGATGACAGGGGCTGGCACAGATACGCAGTATTTT. It translates to CASRMTGAGTDTQYF.

CDR3 DNA: TGTGCCAGCAGCTTAGTTGGGGACAGACTTAGCACAGATACGCAGTATTTT. It codes for CASSLVGDRLSTDTQYF. The J gene is TRBJ2-3, the V gene TRBV7-2; 7 positions match TRBD1. V lost 1 base and J lost 0; bases outside the gene matches: 7. Per the germline V gene, CDR1 is SGHTA and CDR2 is FQGNSA. The CDR3 is made up of 17 amino acids.

The chain joins TRBV6-5 to TRBJ1-2, with TRBD1 as a possible D gene (5 bases). CDR1 is MNHEY and CDR2 is SVGAGI in the germline V gene. V shed 6 bases and J shed 3 bases, with 11 bases lying between them. The CDR3 has 13 residues. The CDR3 region has the DNA TGTGCCAGCAGCCAGGGTTTTGACTATGGCTACACCTTC. This gives the protein CASSQGFDYGYTF.

This chain uses TRBV7-3 with TRBJ2-1; 9 bases agree with TRBD2. Germline V gene data show CDR1 as SGHTA and CDR2 as FQGTGA. After removal of 5 bases from V and 4 bases from J, the junction contained 6 bases not matched to a gene. This CDR3 is built from 15 residues. CDR3 protein: CASSPPGLAYNEQFF. Here the CDR3 DNA reads TGTGCCAGCAGCCCACCGGGACTAGCTTACAATGAGCAGTTCTTC.

The chain uses TRBV19 and TRBJ2-3; D gene unclear. CDR1 LNHDA and CDR2 SQIVND come from the germline V gene (reference sequence). Trimming cost V 6 bases and J 0 bases, with 13 bases left between them. This CDR3 has 15 residues. CDR3: CASSAGSTSTDTQYF. The CDR3 DNA is TGTGCCAGTAGCGCAGGATCTACTAGCACAGATACGCAGTATTTT.

The chain couples TRBV6-6 to TRBJ2-7, with D possibly TRBD1 on 6 matching bases. V lost 8 bases and J lost 5, with 16 bases in between. The CDR3 totals 13 residues. In germline, CDR1 is MNHNY, CDR2 SVGAGI (reference sequence). CDR3 bases: TGTGCCAGCGAACCGGGACATACCGACGAGCAGTACTTC. Encoded protein: CASEPGHTDEQYF.

The CDR3 nucleotides are TGTGCCAGCTCACGTTTTTCCGGGACAGAAAATGAAAAACTGTTTTTT. Its protein is CASSRFSGTENEKLFF. V and J are TRBV18 and TRBJ1-4; 7 bases are a match to TRBD1. With 4 bases clipped from V and 5 bases from J, the junction kept 10 bases outside the gene matches. The CDR3 length is 16 residues. Germline V CDR1 and CDR2: KGHSH, LQKENI.

The V call is TRBV6-5, the J call TRBJ2-2; the D gene is possibly TRBD1 (6 bases). V was pared by 7 bases and J by 7 bases, with 16 bases between. The CDR3 has 14 amino acids. Germline CDR1 MNHEY, CDR2 SVGAGI. The CDR3 is CASTRGHVGGELFF. CDR3 in DNA: TGTGCCAGCACCCGGGGACATGTGGGCGGGGAGCTGTTTTTT.

The rearrangement joins TRBV4-3 to TRBJ1-5; D might be TRBD1 (6 bases). Trimming stripped 0 bases from V and 4 bases from J, with 13 bases between. Germline CDR1 reads LGHNA; CDR2 reads YSLEER. The CDR3 is made up of 16 amino acids. The CDR3 spells CASSQDRAQGNQPQHF. CDR3 coding DNA: TGCGCCAGCAGCCAAGATCGAGCACAGGGTAATCAGCCCCAGCATTTT.

V usage is TRBV29-1 and J usage is TRBJ1-2; 10 bases line up with TRBD1. After removal of 3 bases from V and 8 bases from J, the junction contained 9 bases not matched to a gene. This CDR3 is built from 14 residues. In germline, CDR1 is SQVTM, CDR2 ANQGSEA. The CDR3 reads CSVEVSGTGDGYTF. As DNA, the CDR3 is TGCAGCGTTGAGGTTTCCGGGACAGGGGACGGCTACACCTTC.

CDR3 DNA sequence: TGCAGCGTCCTGGTTTCCGGGACAATGCTAGCGGGAAACGAGCAGTTCTTC. It encodes CSVLVSGTMLAGNEQFF. J is TRBJ2-1 and V is TRBV29-1, with 9 bases that match TRBD2. This CDR3 has 17 amino acids. From germline, CDR1 is SQVTM and CDR2 ANQGSEA. With V trimmed by 6 bases and J by 10 bases, 22 bases remained unmatched.

The chain carries TRBV28 and TRBJ1-1, with 7 nucleotides matching TRBD1. Germline V gives CDR1 MDHEN, CDR2 SYDVKM. This CDR3 region has 15 residues. J was trimmed by 0 bases and V by 1 base; bases with no gene match: 2. CDR3 sequence: CASSLLQGMNTEAFF. CDR3 sequence (DNA): TGTGCCAGCAGTTTATTACAGGGGATGAACACTGAAGCTTTCTTT.

The chain links TRBV4-2 to TRBJ2-5, with D perhaps matching TRBD2 (5 bases). V shed 1 base and J shed 0 bases, with 12 bases lying between them. This CDR3 is 16 amino acids long. The germline V gene encodes CDR1 LGHNA and CDR2 YNFKEQ. This CDR3 is CASSQGESEYQETQYF. The CDR3 region has the DNA TGTGCCAGCAGCCAAGGGGAGAGCGAGTACCAAGAGACCCAGTACTTC.

The CDR3 region has the DNA TGTGCCAGCAGCTCACACAGGGGGCTACCTGAAGCTTTCTTT. Amino acid sequence: CASSSHRGLPEAFF. The chain employs TRBV7-2 and TRBJ1-1; 9 nucleotides agree with TRBD1. Losses at the gene ends were 4 bases for V and 6 bases for J; bases not matched to a gene: 6. CDR1 is SGHTA and CDR2 is FQGNSA in the germline V gene. The CDR3 has 14 amino acids.

The chain joins TRBV5-1 to TRBJ2-7; TRBD2 matches at 9 bases. Germline-derived CDR1 and CDR2 are SGHRS and YFSETQ. The junction had 7 bases not matched to a gene; V was cut back by 0 bases and J by 3 bases. The CDR3 runs to 16 residues. The CDR3: CASSLAGGGDFYEQYF. CDR3 sequence (DNA): TGCGCCAGCAGCTTGGCAGGCGGGGGGGATTTCTACGAGCAGTACTTC.

V usage is TRBV7-3 and J usage is TRBJ1-5; 8 bases line up with TRBD1. The CDR3 has 13 amino acids. Germline V CDR1 and CDR2: SGHTA, FQGTGA. V lost 4 bases to trimming and J lost 8 bases; unmatched junction nucleotides: 4. DNA for the CDR3: TGTGCCAGCAGCTCAGACAGGGGAGAGCCCCAGCATTTT. This sequence encodes CASSSDRGEPQHF.

The chain employs TRBV24-1 and TRBJ1-5; no definite D call. Germline loops: CDR1 KGHDR, CDR2 SFDVKD. Trimming removed 3 bases at V and 3 bases at J, with 8 bases between. The length of the CDR3 is 14 residues. CDR3 DNA sequence: TGTGCCACCAGTGATCCGGGAATCAATCAGCCCCAGCATTTT. This codes for CATSDPGINQPQHF.

The chain carries TRBV11-3 and TRBJ2-3; no definite D call. Germline V CDR1 and CDR2: SGHNT, YENEEA. This CDR3 spans 15 amino acids. The V and J ends lost 5 bases and 1 base respectively, with 13 bases between them. In DNA, the CDR3 is TGTGCCAGCAGCGCACAGTGGATCGGCACAGATACGCAGTATTTT. Protein sequence: CASSAQWIGTDTQYF.

V usage is TRBV4-3 and J usage is TRBJ1-4; no definite D call. The CDR3 is 13 residues long. Germline-derived CDR1 and CDR2 are LGHNA and YSLEER. V lost 0 bases to trimming and J lost 8 bases, with 7 bases between them. The CDR3 DNA reads as TGCGCCAGCAGCCAAGATCGGTTCGAAAAACTGTTTTTT. Translated, it gives CASSQDRFEKLFF.

The chain has TRBV10-1 and TRBJ2-7, with a possible D match to TRBD1 (5 bases). Germline CDR1 WNHNN, CDR2 SYGVQD (reference sequence). Trimming left V 1 base short and J 4 bases short, with 14 bases between. This CDR3 is 15 amino acids long. As DNA, the CDR3 is TGCGCCAGCAGTGAGTTACGCCTAGGGGCTTACGAGCAGTACTTC. It is translated as CASSELRLGAYEQYF.

The CDR3 reads CAWERVNTEAFF. CDR3 nucleotide sequence: TGTGCCTGGGAGCGAGTGAACACTGAAGCTTTCTTT. The chain employs TRBV30 and TRBJ1-1; D is unresolved. The germline V gene has CDR1 GTSNPN and CDR2 SVGIG (reference sequence). CDR3 length: 12 amino acids. The V gene lost 5 bases and the J gene lost 0 bases, with 7 bases spanning the gap.